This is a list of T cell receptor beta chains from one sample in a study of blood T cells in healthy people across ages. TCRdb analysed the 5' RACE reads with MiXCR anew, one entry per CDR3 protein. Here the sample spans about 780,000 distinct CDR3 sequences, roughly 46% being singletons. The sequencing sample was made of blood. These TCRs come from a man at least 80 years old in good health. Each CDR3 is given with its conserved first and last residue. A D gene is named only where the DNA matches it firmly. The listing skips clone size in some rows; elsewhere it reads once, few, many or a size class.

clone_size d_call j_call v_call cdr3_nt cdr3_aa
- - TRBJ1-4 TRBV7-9 TGTGCCAGCAGCTTAACCGCGGGAGGAGAAAAACTGTTTTTT CASSLTAGGEKLFF
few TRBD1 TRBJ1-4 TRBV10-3 TGTGCCATCGGGACAGGGGATGAAAAACTGTTTTTT CAIGTGDEKLFF
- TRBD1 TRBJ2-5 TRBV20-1 TGCAATGGCGGGACAGGGGGCGCATGGCAAGAGACCCAGTACTTC CNGGTGGAWQETQYF
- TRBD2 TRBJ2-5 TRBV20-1 TGCAGTGCTAGGGGGGGGATGGCCCAAGAGACCCAGTACTTC CSARGGMAQETQYF
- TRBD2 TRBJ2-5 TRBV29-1 TGCAGCGTCCCTCCCGACGGGGGGGCCGGTGTAGAGACCCAGTACTTC CSVPPDGGAGVETQYF
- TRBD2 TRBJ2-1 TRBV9 TGTGCCAGTTCAACGGGACTAGGGAATGAGCAGTTCTTC CASSTGLGNEQFF
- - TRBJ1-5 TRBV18 TGTGCCAGCTCACCAGGGCTCGGGGAGGCGCCCCAGCATTTT CASSPGLGEAPQHF
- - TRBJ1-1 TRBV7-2 TGTGCCAGCAGCCCCTGGATGAACACTGAAGCTTTCTTT CASSPWMNTEAFF
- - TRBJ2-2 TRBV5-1 TGCGCCAGCAGCTCGCGGGCCCAGAACCCCTACACCGGGGAGCTGTTTTTT CASSSRAQNPYTGELFF
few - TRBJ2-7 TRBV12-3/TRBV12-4 TGTGCCAGCAGTCCTCGGACTGCAAACAATGAGCAGTACTTC CASSPRTANNEQYF
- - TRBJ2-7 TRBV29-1 TGCAGCGCCACGGACAGCTTAACCTACGAGCAGTACTTC CSATDSLTYEQYF
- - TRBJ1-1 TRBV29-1 TGCAGCGTGTCCAGGGACACTGAAGCTTTCTTT CSVSRDTEAFF
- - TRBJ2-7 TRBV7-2 TGTGCCAGCAGCAGAGCGAAAGGACAGCCGTACGAGCAGTACTTC CASSRAKGQPYEQYF
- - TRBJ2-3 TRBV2 TGTGCCAGCAGTGAAGCGGTTACCAGTAGCACAGATACGCCGTATTTT CASSEAVTSSTDTPYF
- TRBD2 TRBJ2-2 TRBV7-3 TGTGCCAGCAGCCGCGGGACTAGCAGGACCGGGGAGCTGTTTTTT CASSRGTSRTGELFF
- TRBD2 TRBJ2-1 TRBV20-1 TGCAGTGCTCCATTTACTAGCGGGAGGGCGTTCAATGAGCAGTTCTTC CSAPFTSGRAFNEQFF
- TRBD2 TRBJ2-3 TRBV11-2 TGTGCCAGCAGCTCGATAGCGGGAGCAGCAGATACGCAGTATTTT CASSSIAGAADTQYF
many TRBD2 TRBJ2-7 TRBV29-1 TGCAGCGCCCGGGCCACTAGCGGGGGGCTCGAGCAGTACTTC CSARATSGGLEQYF
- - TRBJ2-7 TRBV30 TGTGCCTGGAGGACCGGGGGCAACTCCTACGAGCAGTACTTC CAWRTGGNSYEQYF
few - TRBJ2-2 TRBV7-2 TGTGCCAGCAGCTTAGAATTCGGCCCCGGGGAGCTGTTTTTT CASSLEFGPGELFF
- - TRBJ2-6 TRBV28 TGTGCCAGCAGAGCCAGGGGGGGAGGCTCTGGGGCCAACGTCCTGACTTTC CASRARGGGSGANVLTF
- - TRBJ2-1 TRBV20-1 TGCAGTGCTAGAGATCGGGGTCTAGCGTACAATGAGCAGTTCTTC CSARDRGLAYNEQFF
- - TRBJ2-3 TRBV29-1 TGCAGCGTCGACTTGAGCGGGTACAGCACAGATACGCAGTATTTT CSVDLSGYSTDTQYF
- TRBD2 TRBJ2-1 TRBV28 TGTGCCAGCAGTTTAAGGGGACTAGCGGGAGGCCAGTACAATGAGCAGTTCTTC CASSLRGLAGGQYNEQFF
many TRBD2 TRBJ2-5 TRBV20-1 TGCAGTGCTAAGCCGACTAGCGGGAGGGAAGAGACCCAGTACTTC CSAKPTSGREETQYF
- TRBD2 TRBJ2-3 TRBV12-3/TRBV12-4 TGTGCCGGCAGACCGACTAGCGGGAGTTGGGATACGCAGTATTTT CAGRPTSGSWDTQYF
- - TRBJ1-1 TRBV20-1 TGCAGTGCTAGACCCGGAAATCTGGACGAGAACACTAAAGCTTTCTTT CSARPGNLDENTKAFF
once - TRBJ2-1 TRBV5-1 TGCGCCAGCAGAACTGTTCCGGATACTGAGCAGTTCTTC CASRTVPDTEQFF
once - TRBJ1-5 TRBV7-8 TGTGCCAGCAGCTTAGCAATGTGGGGTACTCAGCCCCAGCATTTT CASSLAMWGTQPQHF
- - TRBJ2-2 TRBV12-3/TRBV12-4 TGTGCCAGCAGTTTTAACCCTATTTCTTACGGGGAGCTGTTTTTT CASSFNPISYGELFF
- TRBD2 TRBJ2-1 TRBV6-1 TGTGCCAGCAGTGAAGAACATGGGGGGAGGGCTGATGAGCAGTTCTTC CASSEEHGGRADEQFF
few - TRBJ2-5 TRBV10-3 TGTGCCACCTCGGGCCAAGAGACCCAGTACTTC CATSGQETQYF